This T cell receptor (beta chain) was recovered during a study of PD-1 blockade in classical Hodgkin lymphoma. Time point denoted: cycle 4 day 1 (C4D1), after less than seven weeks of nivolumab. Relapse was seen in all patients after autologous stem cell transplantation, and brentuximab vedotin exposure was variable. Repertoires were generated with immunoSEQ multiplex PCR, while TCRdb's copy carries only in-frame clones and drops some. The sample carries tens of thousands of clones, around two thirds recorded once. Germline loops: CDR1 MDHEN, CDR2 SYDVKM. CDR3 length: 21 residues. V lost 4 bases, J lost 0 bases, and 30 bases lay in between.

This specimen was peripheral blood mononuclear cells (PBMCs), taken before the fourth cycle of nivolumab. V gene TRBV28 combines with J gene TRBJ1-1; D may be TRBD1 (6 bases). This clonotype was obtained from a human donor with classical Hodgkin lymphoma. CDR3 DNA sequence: TGTGCCAGCAGTTCCATGAAATGGGGCGGGACAAGGAAAGTGATGAACACTGAAGCTTTCTTT. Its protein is CASSSMKWGGTRKVMNTEAFF.